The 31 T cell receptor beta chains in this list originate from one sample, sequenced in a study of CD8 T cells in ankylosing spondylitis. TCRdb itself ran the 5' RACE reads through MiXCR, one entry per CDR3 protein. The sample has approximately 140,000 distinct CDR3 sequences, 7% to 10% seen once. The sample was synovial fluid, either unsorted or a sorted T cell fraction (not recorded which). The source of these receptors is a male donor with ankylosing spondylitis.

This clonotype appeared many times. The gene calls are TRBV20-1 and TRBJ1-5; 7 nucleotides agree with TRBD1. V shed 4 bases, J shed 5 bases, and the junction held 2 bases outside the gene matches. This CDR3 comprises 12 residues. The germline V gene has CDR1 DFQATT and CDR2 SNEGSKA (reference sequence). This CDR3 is CSANDRDQPQHF. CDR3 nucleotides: TGCAGTGCTAACGACAGGGATCAGCCCCAGCATTTT.

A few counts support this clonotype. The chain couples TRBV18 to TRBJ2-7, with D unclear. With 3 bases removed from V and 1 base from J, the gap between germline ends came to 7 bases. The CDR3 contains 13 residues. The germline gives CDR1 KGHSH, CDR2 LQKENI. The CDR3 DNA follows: TGTGCCAGCTCACCCGACAATTCCTACGAGCAGTACTTC. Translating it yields CASSPDNSYEQYF.

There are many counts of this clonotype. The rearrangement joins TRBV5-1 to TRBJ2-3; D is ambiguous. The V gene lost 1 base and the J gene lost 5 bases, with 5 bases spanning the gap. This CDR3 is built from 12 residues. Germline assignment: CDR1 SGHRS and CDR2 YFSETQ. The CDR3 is CASSLNQDTQYF. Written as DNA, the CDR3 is TGCGCCAGCAGCTTGAACCAAGATACGCAGTATTTT.

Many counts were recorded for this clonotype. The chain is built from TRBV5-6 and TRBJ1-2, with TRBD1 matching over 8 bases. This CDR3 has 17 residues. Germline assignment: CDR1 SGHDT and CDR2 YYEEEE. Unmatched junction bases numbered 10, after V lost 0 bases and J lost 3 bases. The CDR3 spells CASSLVRAGGFDYGYTF. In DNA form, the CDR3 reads TGTGCCAGCAGCTTGGTCAGGGCAGGGGGCTTTGACTATGGCTACACCTTC.

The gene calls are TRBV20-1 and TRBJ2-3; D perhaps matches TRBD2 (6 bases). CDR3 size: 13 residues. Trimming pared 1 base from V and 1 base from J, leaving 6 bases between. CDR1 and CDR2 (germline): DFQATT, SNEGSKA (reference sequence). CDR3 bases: TGCAGTGCTAGAGCTAGCGGCACAGATACGCAGTATTTT. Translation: CSARASGTDTQYF.

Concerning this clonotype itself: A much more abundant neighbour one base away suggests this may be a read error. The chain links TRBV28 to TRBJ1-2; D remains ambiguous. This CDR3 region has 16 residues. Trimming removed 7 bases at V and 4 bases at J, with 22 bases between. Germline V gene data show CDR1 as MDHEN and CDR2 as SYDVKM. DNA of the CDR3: TGTGCCAGCACCACCCTCAGTACAGATTCAACCTATGGCTACACCTTC. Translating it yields CASTTLSTDSTYGYTF.

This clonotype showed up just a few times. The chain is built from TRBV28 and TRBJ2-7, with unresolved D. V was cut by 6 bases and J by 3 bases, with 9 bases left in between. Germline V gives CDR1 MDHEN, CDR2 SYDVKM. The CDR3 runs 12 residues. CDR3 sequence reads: CASRQSGYEQYF. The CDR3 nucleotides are TGTGCCAGCAGACAGTCAGGCTACGAGCAGTACTTC.

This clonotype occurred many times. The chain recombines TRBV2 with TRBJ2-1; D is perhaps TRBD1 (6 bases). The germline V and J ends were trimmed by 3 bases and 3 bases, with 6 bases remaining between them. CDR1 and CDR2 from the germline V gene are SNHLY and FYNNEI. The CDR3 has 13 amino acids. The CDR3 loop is CASSEGHYNEQFF. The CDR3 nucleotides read TGTGCCAGCAGTGAGGGACACTACAATGAGCAGTTCTTC. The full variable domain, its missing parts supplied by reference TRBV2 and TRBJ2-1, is EPEVTQTPSHQVTQMGQEVILRCVPISNHLYFYWYRQILGQKVEFLVSFYNNEISEKSEIFDDQFSVERPDGSNFTLKIRSTKLEDSAMYFCASSEGHYNEQFFGPGTRLTVL.

Here the CDR3 DNA reads TGTGCCAGCAGTTACGTAGGGGGCCGGAGCAATCAGCCCCAGCATTTT. This gives the protein CASSYVGGRSNQPQHF. The rearrangement links TRBV6-2 or TRBV6-3 to TRBJ1-5, with 7 bases lining up with TRBD1. Germline V gene lookup returns CDR1 MNHEY and CDR2 SVGEGT. V lost 2 bases, J lost 1 base, and 5 bases stayed unmatched. This CDR3 contains 16 residues.

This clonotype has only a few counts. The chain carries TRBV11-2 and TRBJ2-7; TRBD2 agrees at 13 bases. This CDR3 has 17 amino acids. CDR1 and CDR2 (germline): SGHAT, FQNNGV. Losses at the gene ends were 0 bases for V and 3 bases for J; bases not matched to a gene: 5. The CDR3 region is CASSLEKTSGRYYEQYF. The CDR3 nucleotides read TGTGCCAGCAGCTTAGAAAAGACTAGCGGGAGGTACTACGAGCAGTACTTC.

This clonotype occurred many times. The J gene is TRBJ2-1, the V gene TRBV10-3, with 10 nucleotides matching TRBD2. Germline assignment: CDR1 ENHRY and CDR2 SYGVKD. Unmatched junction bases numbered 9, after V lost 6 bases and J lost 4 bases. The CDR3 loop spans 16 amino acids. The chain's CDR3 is CAIRDIAGGPYNEQFF. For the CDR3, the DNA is TGTGCCATCAGGGATATAGCGGGGGGCCCTTACAATGAGCAGTTCTTC.

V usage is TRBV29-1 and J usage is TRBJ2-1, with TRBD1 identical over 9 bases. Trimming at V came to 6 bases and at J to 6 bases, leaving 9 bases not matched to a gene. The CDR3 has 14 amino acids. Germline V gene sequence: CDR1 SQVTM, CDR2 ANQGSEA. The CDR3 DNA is TGCAGCGTGCCCCGGGACAGGGACGGCAATGAGCAGTTCTTC. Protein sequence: CSVPRDRDGNEQFF.

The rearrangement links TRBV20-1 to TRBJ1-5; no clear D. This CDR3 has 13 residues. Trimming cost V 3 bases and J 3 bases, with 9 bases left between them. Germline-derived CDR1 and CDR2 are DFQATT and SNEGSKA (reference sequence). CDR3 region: CSASRSSNQPQHF. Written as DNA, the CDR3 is TGCAGTGCTAGCCGGAGCTCCAATCAGCCCCAGCATTTT.

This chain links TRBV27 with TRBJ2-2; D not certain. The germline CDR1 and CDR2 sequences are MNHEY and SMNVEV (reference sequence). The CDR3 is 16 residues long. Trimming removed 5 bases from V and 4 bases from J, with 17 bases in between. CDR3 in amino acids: CASSRTLTVGTGELFF. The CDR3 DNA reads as TGTGCCAGCAGTCGAACGTTGACGGTGGGCACCGGGGAGCTGTTTTTT.

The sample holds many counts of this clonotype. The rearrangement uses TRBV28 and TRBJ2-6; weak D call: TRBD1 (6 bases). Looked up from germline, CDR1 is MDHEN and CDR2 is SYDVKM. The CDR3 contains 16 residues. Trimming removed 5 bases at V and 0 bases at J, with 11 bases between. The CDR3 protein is CASSPDSLSGANVLTF. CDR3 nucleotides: TGTGCCAGCAGTCCGGACAGCCTCTCTGGGGCCAACGTCCTGACTTTC.

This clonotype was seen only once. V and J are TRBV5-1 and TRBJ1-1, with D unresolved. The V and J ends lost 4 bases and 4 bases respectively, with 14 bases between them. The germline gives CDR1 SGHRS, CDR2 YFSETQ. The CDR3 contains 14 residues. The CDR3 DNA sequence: TGCGCCAGCAGCCTGGAGGGTTTCAGCACTGAAGCTTTCTTT. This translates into CASSLEGFSTEAFF.

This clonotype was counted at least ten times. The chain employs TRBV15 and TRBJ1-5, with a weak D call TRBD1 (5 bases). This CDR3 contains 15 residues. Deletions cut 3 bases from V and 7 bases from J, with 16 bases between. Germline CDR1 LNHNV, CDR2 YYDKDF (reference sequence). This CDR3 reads CATSSLGDAWQPQHF. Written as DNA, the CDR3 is TGTGCCACCAGCAGCTTAGGGGACGCCTGGCAGCCCCAGCATTTT. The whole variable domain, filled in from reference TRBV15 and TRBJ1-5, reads DAMVIQNPRYQVTQFGKPVTLSCSQTLNHNVMYWYQQKSSQAPKLLFHYYDKDFNNEADTPDNFQSRRPNTSFCFLDIRSPGLGDTAMYLCATSSLGDAWQPQHFGDGTRLSIL.

CDR3 sequence reads: CASSLKGVNTEAFF. The DNA for the CDR3 is TGTGCCAGCAGCTTAAAAGGGGTGAACACTGAAGCTTTCTTT. This chain joins TRBV13 and TRBJ1-1, with a weak D call TRBD1 (5 bases). V was trimmed by 2 bases and J by 0 bases, leaving 7 bases between them. Germline lookup yields CDR1 PRHDT and CDR2 FYEKMQ (reference sequence). The CDR3 runs to 14 residues.

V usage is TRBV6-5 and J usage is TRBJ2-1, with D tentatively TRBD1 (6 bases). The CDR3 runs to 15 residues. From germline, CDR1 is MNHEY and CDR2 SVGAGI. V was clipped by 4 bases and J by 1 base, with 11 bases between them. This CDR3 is CASSLQGGSYNEQFF. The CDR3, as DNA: TGTGCCAGCAGTTTACAGGGTGGATCCTACAATGAGCAGTTCTTC.

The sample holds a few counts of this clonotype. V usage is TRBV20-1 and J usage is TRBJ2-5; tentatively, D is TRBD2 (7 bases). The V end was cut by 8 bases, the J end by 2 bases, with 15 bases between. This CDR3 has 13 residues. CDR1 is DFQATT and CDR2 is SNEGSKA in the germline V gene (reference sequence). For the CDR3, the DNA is TGCAGTTTGGGGGGGCTGGGGCAAGAGACCCAGTACTTC. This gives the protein CSLGGLGQETQYF.

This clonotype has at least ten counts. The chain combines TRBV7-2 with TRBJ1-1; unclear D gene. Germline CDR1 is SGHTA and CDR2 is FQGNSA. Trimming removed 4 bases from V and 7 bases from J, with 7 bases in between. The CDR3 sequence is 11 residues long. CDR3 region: CASSSHIEAFF. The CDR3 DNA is TGTGCCAGCAGCTCTCACATTGAAGCTTTCTTT.

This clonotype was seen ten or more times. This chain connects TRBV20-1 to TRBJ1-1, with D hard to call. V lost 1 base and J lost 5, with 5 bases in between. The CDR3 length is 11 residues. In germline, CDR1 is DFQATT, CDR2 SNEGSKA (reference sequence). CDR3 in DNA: TGCAGTGCTAGAGGCTTGACTGAAGCTTTCTTT. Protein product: CSARGLTEAFF.

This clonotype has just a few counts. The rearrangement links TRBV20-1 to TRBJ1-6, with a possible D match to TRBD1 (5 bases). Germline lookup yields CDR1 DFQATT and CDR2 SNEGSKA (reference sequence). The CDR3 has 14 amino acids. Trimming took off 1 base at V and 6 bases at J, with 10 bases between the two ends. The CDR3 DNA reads TGCAGTGCTAGAGGGGGCTTGAGTAATTCACCCCTCCACTTT. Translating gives CSARGGLSNSPLHF.

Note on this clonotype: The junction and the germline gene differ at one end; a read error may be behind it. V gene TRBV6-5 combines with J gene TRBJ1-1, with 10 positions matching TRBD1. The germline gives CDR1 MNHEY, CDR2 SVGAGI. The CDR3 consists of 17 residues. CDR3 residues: CVSSYSGTGEVGTEAFF. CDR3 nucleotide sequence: TGTGTCAGCAGTTACTCTGGGACAGGGGAGGTGGGCACTGAAGCTTTCTTT.

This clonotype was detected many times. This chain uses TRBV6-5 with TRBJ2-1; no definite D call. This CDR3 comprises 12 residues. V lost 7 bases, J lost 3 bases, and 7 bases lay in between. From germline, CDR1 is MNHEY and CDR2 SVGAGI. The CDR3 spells CASMRGYNEQFF. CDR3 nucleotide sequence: TGTGCCAGCATGAGAGGCTACAATGAGCAGTTCTTC.

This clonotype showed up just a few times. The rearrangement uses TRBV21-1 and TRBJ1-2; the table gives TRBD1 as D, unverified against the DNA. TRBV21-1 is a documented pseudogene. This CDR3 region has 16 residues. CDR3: CASSTRIQGLGYGYTF. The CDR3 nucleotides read TGTGCCAGCAGCACTCGGATCCAGGGGCTCGGCTATGGCTACACCTTC.

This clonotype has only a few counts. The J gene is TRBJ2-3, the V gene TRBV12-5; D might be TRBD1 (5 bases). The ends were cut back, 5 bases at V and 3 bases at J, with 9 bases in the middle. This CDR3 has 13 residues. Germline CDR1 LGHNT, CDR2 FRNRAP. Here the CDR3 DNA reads TGTGCTAGTGGTGATGGGGCAACAGATACGCAGTATTTT. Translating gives CASGDGATDTQYF.

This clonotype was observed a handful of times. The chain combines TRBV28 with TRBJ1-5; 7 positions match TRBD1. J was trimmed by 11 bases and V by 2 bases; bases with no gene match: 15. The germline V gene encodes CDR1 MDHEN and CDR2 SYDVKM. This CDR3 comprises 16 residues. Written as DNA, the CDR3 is TGTGCCAGCAGTTTAAGAGGCCAGGGGGTGGGGTGGGCCCAGCATTTT. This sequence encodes CASSLRGQGVGWAQHF.

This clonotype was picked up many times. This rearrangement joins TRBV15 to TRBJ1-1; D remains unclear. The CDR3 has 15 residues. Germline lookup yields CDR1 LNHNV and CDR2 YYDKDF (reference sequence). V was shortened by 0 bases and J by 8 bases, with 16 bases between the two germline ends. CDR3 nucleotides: TGTGCCACCAGCAGAGATAGGCTAGGTGGCAGGGAAGCTTTCTTT. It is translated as CATSRDRLGGREAFF.

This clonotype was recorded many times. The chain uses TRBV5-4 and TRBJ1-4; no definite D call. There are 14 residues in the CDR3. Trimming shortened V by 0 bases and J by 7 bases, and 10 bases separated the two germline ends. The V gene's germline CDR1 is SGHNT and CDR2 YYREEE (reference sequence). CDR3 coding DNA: TGTGCCAGCAGCTTGGGGGAGAGCGGTGAAAAACTGTTTTTT. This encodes CASSLGESGEKLFF.

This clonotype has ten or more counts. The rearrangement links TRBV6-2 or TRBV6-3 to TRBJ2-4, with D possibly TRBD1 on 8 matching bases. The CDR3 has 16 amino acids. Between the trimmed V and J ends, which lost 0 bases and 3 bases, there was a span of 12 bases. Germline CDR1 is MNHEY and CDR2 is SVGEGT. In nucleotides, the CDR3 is TGTGCCAGCAGTTACTCCGGGGGGACAGGCAAAAACATTCAGTACTTC. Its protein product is CASSYSGGTGKNIQYF.